This entry describes one T cell receptor (beta chain). Trimming removed 0 bases at V and 7 bases at J, with 13 bases between. The CDR3 has 15 amino acids. Germline CDR1 is MNHEY and CDR2 is SVGAGI. Survey-level immunoSEQ sequencing profiled the TCR beta repertoire. Libraries were prepared by immunoSEQ multiplex PCR; TCRdb keeps only in-frame clonotypes and omits some of them. Of about 68,000 clones in the sample, around 93% were seen once. Input material: PBMCs. The origin of this receptor is a middle-aged man with rheumatoid arthritis. The chain recombines TRBV6-5 with TRBJ1-5; D might be TRBD1 (5 bases). The CDR3 loop reads CASSYSSRGGQPQHF. The CDR3 coding sequence is TGTGCCAGCAGTTACTCGAGCCGGGGGGGGCAGCCCCAGCATTTT.